The 11 T cell receptor beta chains below were found in one sample sequenced in a study of blood T cell repertoires in COVID-19. Sequenced by immunoSEQ multiplex PCR; TCRdb stores in-frame clones only, minus some. The table records about 190,000 clones, approximately 91% of them present only once. Sequenced sample: peripheral blood. The source is a man between 35 and 55 years old with acute or convalescent COVID-19.

The J gene is TRBJ2-2, the V gene TRBV7-2; 11 positions match TRBD2. Trimming at V came to 3 bases and at J to 0 bases, leaving 6 bases not matched to a gene. In germline, CDR1 is SGHTA, CDR2 FQGNSA. The CDR3 has 18 residues. In DNA, the CDR3 is TGTGCCAGCAGCTTCCTGACTAGCGGGGCTACGAACACCGGGGAGCTGTTTTTT. It translates to CASSFLTSGATNTGELFF.

V is TRBV11-2 and J is TRBJ2-7; TRBD2 matches 7 bases. The V gene's germline CDR1 is SGHAT and CDR2 FQNNGV. This CDR3 is 15 amino acids long. V lost 6 bases and J lost 2; bases outside the gene matches: 10. The CDR3 reads CASSPGRRMAYEQYF. The CDR3 region has the DNA TGTGCCAGCAGTCCCGGGAGGCGAATGGCCTACGAGCAGTACTTC.

This chain joins TRBV30 and TRBJ1-3; 10 bases are a match to TRBD1. Germline V gene lookup returns CDR1 GTSNPN and CDR2 SVGIG (reference sequence). The CDR3 is 14 residues long. J lost 9 bases, V lost 3 bases, and 8 bases had no gene match. CDR3 amino acids: CAWSPDRGEGTIYF. The CDR3, as DNA: TGTGCCTGGAGCCCGGACAGGGGGGAAGGCACCATATATTTT.

The V and J genes are TRBV29-1 and TRBJ1-2; TRBD1 aligns across 11 bases. Looked up from germline, CDR1 is SQVTM and CDR2 is ANQGSEA. The CDR3 is made up of 14 amino acids. V dropped 7 bases and J dropped 2; count of bases not matched to a gene: 6. CDR3 DNA sequence: TGCAGCGCCCCCGGGACAGGGGGAAACTATGGCTACACCTTC. This gives the protein CSAPGTGGNYGYTF.

This clone was recorded once. The chain couples TRBV19 to TRBJ2-3; 11 bases are shared with TRBD2. The CDR3 is made up of 16 amino acids. Trimming at V came to 7 bases and at J to 4 bases, leaving 10 bases not matched to a gene. Per the germline V gene, CDR1 is LNHDA and CDR2 is SQIVND (reference sequence). The CDR3 protein is CASTGLAGGGADTQYF. CDR3 coding DNA: TGTGCCAGTACTGGGCTAGCGGGGGGCGGGGCAGATACGCAGTATTTT.

V and J are TRBV3-1 (or the pseudogene TRBV3-2) and TRBJ1-2, with a possible D match to TRBD1 (6 bases). The CDR3 sequence is 16 residues long. Germline V CDR1 and CDR2: LGHDT, YNNKEL (reference sequence). Between the trimmed V and J ends, which lost 0 bases and 2 bases, there was a span of 13 bases. CDR3 sequence: CASSQDLLGQNYGYTF. The DNA of the CDR3 is TGTGCCAGCAGCCAAGATCTCCTCGGACAGAACTATGGCTACACCTTC.

This sequence joins TRBV5-8 and TRBJ2-7; 8 positions match TRBD1. CDR1 is SGHTS and CDR2 is YDEGEE in the germline V gene. The CDR3 loop spans 13 amino acids. With 4 bases clipped from V and 6 bases from J, the junction kept 6 bases outside the gene matches. The CDR3, as DNA: TGTGCCAGCAGCCTCGGACAGGGAGGCGAGCAGTACTTC. It is translated as CASSLGQGGEQYF.

The J gene is TRBJ1-2, the V gene TRBV5-1; D is unresolved. This CDR3 region has 13 residues. Between the trimmed V and J ends, which lost 0 bases and 5 bases, there was a span of 8 bases. In germline, CDR1 is SGHRS, CDR2 YFSETQ. The CDR3 DNA follows: TGCGCCAGCAGCTTGGGGGCCCCGTATGGCTACACCTTC. It encodes CASSLGAPYGYTF. The whole variable domain, remainder taken from reference TRBV5-1 and TRBJ1-2, is KAGVTQTPRYLIKTRGQQVTLSCSPISGHRSVSWYQQTPGQGLQFLFEYFSETQRNKGNFPGRFSGRQFSNSRSEMNVSTLELGDSALYLCASSLGAPYGYTFGSGTRLTVV.

This chain joins TRBV10-3 and TRBJ1-6, with D tentatively TRBD1 (6 bases). This CDR3 region has 14 residues. Trimming pared 8 bases from V and 0 bases from J, leaving 8 bases between. The germline gives CDR1 ENHRY, CDR2 SYGVKD. CDR3 region: CAIGQSSYNSPLHF. DNA of the CDR3: TGTGCCATCGGACAGAGCTCCTATAATTCACCCCTCCACTTT.

Regarding this clone: An end of the junction differs from the germline gene, which may be a read error. The chain uses TRBV19 and TRBJ1-4; the match to TRBD1 covers 7 bases. This CDR3 comprises 13 residues. CDR1 and CDR2 (germline): LNHDA, SQIVND (reference sequence). CDR3 DNA: TGTGCCAGTAGAATAGGGGGCGAGGAAAAACTGTTTTTT. Translated: CASRIGGEEKLFF.

The chain uses TRBV4-1 and TRBJ1-5; TRBD1 agrees at 8 bases. Trimming took 3 bases from V and 0 from J; bases not matched to a gene: 10. The germline CDR1 and CDR2 sequences are MGHRA and YSYEKL. The CDR3 is 18 residues long. Written as DNA, the CDR3 is TGCGCCAGCAGCCAGGGCGGCCCAGGGGGCCTTAGCAATCAGCCCCAGCATTTT. This encodes CASSQGGPGGLSNQPQHF.